A single T cell receptor beta chain is shown here with its context. What antigen it recognizes has not been identified. Base qualities are not recorded, but no much larger clone differs from it by a single base. The sample is drawn from a study of blood T cell repertoires in COVID-19 (dated by TCRdb to about 2020). In the study overall: Collaborator samples came from the United States, Italy and Spain and covered acute and convalescent phases of COVID-19. Nearly every sample came with metadata listing a de-identified subject ID, COVID-19 status, age in years and sex. Where available, HLA class I and class II types were obtained from metadata supplied by the sample provider rather than from assay-based typing. The repertoires were made available in a free public database intended to serve as a resource for research on the immune response to SARS-CoV-2. The dataset comprised deeply sampled blood TCRbeta repertoires from subjects exposed to, actively infected with, or recovered from COVID-19. Samples were obtained from the ongoing ImmuneRACE study (first 160 participants) and from 1,200 or so subjects provided by 6 global collaborators. The prospective study material was composed of cDNA or gDNA derived from T cells, B-cell-depleted T cells, or PBMCs. What the authors observed across the whole study: The quantity of clinical and demographic metadata differed by source and by participant and was supplied without curation.

Whole blood was collected in K2EDTA tubes by collaborating institutions according to the institutions' own protocols. For TCRbeta analysis, collaborators shipped samples as frozen whole blood, isolated PBMCs, or DNA extracted from either of those sample types. Trimming removed 3 bases from V and 6 bases from J, leaving 6 bases between the germline ends. CDR1 and CDR2, per the germline V gene, are MNHEY and SVGAGI. The CDR3 holds 13 amino acids from the cysteine to the phenylalanine. This entry keeps only the CDR3 DNA: 39 bases, framed from base 1. The immunoSEQ Assay, a bias-controlled multiplex PCR, was used to amplify TCRbeta CDR3 regions from genomic DNA. The authors' pipeline ran thus. Within the assay, amplification of reference gene primers was used to estimate how many nucleated cells each sample contained. Sequence reads were collapsed and filtered to measure the absolute abundance of every unique TCRbeta CDR3 rearrangement. Productive Simpson clonality was computed per sample as the square root of Simpson's diversity index over productive rearrangements. What TCRdb holds here is the immuneACCESS table cut down to in-frame rearrangements. Part of the clones is not present; checked against another copy, under half of the missing clones reflect an unresolved V gene, and the others are unexplained. V and J calls and clone size are given by that table; D and trimming were obtained from the DNA. The sample has about 330,000 clones on record, 70% to 90% of them singletons. 6% to 9% of the sample is in the top ten clones.

The chain couples TRBV6-5 to TRBJ1-6; the D gene identity is not certain. This sequence originates from a human donor in a cohort sampled during active COVID-19. The sequenced sample consisted of peripheral blood. The DNA is TGTGCCAGCAGTTATGGGCTTAATTCACCCCTCCACTTT. Translated, it gives CASSYGLNSPLHF.